This TCR beta chain appears in the sequencing data of a study of T cell responses to AZD1222 COVID-19 vaccine. Only in-frame clones appear in the TCRdb table, and some are missing; sequencing was by immunoSEQ multiplex PCR. The sample carries around 100,000 clones, about 92% recorded once. The V gene lost 6 bases and the J gene lost 3 bases, with 16 bases spanning the gap. CDR3 length: 15 amino acids. Germline loops: CDR1 SGHTA, CDR2 FQGNSA. The chain recombines TRBV7-2 with TRBJ2-3, with a weak D call TRBD1 (7 bases). This sequence was found in an adult in good health. This material consisted of peripheral blood, taken on day 0 of AZD1222 vaccination. This chain's CDR3 is CASSRAGGGTDTQYF. In nucleotides, the CDR3 is TGTGCCAGCAGTCGGGCAGGGGGAGGAACAGATACGCAGTATTTT.